This is a list of T cell receptor delta chains from one sample in a study of Vδ1+ human thymocytes. TCRdb reran clone calling via CATT on the multiplex PCR reads. The table records about 73,000 delta-chain clones, around 35% of them present only once. Sequenced: Vdelta1+ gamma-delta thymocytes from the thymus. The source of these receptors is a boy less than two years old who had congenital heart surgery. The CDR3 runs from the conserved cysteine through the conserved F or W. A D gene is named only where the DNA matches it firmly. Clone size is shown for a subset of rows, as once, few, many or a class of expanded clone.

d_gene	v_gene	j_gene	abundance	CDR3nt	CDR3aa
TRDD3	TRDV1	TRDJ1	few	TGTGCTCTTGGGGAACTCCGATCCTACAGGGGATACTCGTACACCGATAAACCCATCTTT	CALGELRSYRGYSYTDKPIF
.	TRDV1	TRDJ1	.	TGTGCTCTTGGGGAAAAGGGTCTCCTACTGGGTCTGGGGGGCACCCCGTACACCGATAAACTCATCTTT	CALGEKGLLLGLGGTPYTDKLIF
.	TRDV1	TRDJ1	.	TGTGCTCTTGGGGAAACCTCCTCTTCACCTTTCCTCGACACCGATAAACTCATCTTT	CALGETSSSPFLDTDKLIF
.	TRDV2	TRDJ1	few	TGTGCCCACGGGGGGGACATTACCCAAGTTAAACTCATCTTT	CAHGGDITQVKLIF
.	TRDV1	TRDJ1	.	TGTGCTCTTGGGGAATCGATTCCCCGGCGTACTATGGCGCCTTCGTACACCGATAAACTCATCTTT	CALGESIPRRTMAPSYTDKLIF
.	TRDV1	TRDJ1	.	TGTGCTCTTGGCCGAACTTTTTCCCGAGGGGGACTGCCCGATTACACCGATAAACTCATCTTT	CALGRTFSRGGLPDYTDKLIF
TRDD2	TRDV1	TRDJ1	.	TGTGCTCTTGGGGAACGAAGATACTTCCTATCCCCCCGCCTGGGATCTGGCGATAAACTCATCTTT	CALGERRYFLSPRLGSGDKLIF
TRDD3	TRDV1	TRDJ1	.	TGTGCTCTTGGGGTCGGCCTGGGGGATCTAAAACTCATCTTT	CALGVGLGDLKLIF
TRDD3	TRDV1	TRDJ1	few	TGTGCTCTTGGGGGCCGAAACCATTTCTTGAGGGATACAACGCAGTACACCGATAAACTCATCTTT	CALGGRNHFLRDTTQYTDKLIF
.	TRDV1	TRDJ1	.	TGTGCTCTTGGGGAATTCATCCCTATCACCACCCTCACTGGAGGGAGTAAACTCATCTTT	CALGEFIPITTLTGGSKLIF
TRDD3	TRDV1	TRDJ1	.	TGTGCTCTTGGGGGAGTCTACTACTGGGGGTCCACCGATAAACTCATCTTT	CALGGVYYWGSTDKLIF
TRDD3	TRDV2	TRDJ1	many	TGTGCCTGTGACACCGTTTTTACTGGGGGATACGCGGCCGATAAACTCATCTTT	CACDTVFTGGYAADKLIF
TRDD3	TRDV1	TRDJ1	.	TGTGCTCTTGGGGAACTAGCCTCCGTAACTGGGGGATACTGGGCGAACACCGATAAACTCATCTTT	CALGELASVTGGYWANTDKLIF
TRDD3	TRDV1	TRDJ1	.	TGTGCTCTTGGGAAGCCGGGGTGGGATACGGTGTGGACCGATAAACTCATCTTT	CALGKPGWDTVWTDKLIF
TRDD3	TRDV1	TRDJ1	few	TGTGCTCTTGGGGAAACGATCCTAGGTTGGGGGATTAATGGACTCATCTTT	CALGETILGWGINGLIF
TRDD3	TRDV1	TRDJ1	.	TGTGCTCTTGGGGGACCGTCCCGTACTGGGGGAGAGTACACCGATAAACTCATCTTT	CALGGPSRTGGEYTDKLIF
TRDD2	TRDV1	TRDJ1	few	TGTGCTCTTGGGGGACTGGATTCCTACACGGGGGTCGGCGATAAACTCATCTTT	CALGGLDSYTGVGDKLIF
TRDD3	TRDV2	TRDJ1	.	TGTGCCTGTGATCCCTGTACTGGGGGCTCCGGGTACACCGATAAACTCATCTTT	CACDPCTGGSGYTDKLIF
.	TRDV1	TRDJ1	few	TGTGCTCTTGGGGAACGGAAGTCGTACTCCTACACCGATAAACTCATCTTT	CALGERKSYSYTDKLIF
TRDD3	TRDV1	TRDJ1	.	TGTGCTCTTGGGCAAACTATTCCTACGGGGACACCGATTAACTCTGGGGGATACGATAAACTCATCTTT	CALGQTIPTGTPINSGGYDKLIF
TRDD3	TRDV1	TRDJ1	.	TGTGCTCTTGGGGAACTAGCCGCTACTGGGGGATGCGCGTACACCGATAAACTCATCTTT	CALGELAATGGCAYTDKLIF
TRDD3	TRDV1	TRDJ1	.	TGTGCTCTTGGGGGGGCATTTCTGACTGGGGGATACGTCAATTATAAACTCATCTTT	CALGGAFLTGGYVNYKLIF